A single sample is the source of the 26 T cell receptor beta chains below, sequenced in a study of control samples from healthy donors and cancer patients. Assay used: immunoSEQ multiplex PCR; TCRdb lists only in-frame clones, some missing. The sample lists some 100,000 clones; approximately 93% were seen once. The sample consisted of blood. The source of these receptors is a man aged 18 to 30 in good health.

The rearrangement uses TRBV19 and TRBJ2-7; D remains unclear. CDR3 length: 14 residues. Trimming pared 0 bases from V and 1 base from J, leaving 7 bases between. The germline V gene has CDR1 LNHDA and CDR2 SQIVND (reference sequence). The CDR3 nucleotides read TGTGCCAGTAGTATAGAGGCCAGATCCTACGAGCAGTACTTC. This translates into CASSIEARSYEQYF.

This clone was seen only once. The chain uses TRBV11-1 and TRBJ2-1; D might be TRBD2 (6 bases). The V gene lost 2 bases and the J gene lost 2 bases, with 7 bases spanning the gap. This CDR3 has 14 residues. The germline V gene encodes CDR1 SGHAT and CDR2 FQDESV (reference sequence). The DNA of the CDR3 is TGTGCCAGCAGCTTAATAGCGGCCTACAATGAGCAGTTCTTC. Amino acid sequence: CASSLIAAYNEQFF.

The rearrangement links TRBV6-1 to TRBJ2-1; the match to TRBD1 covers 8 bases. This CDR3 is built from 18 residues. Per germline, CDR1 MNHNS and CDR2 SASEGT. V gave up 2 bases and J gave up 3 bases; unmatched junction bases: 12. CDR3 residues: CASSEFPPQGAVYNEQFF. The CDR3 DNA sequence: TGTGCCAGCAGTGAATTCCCCCCTCAGGGGGCGGTCTACAATGAGCAGTTCTTC.

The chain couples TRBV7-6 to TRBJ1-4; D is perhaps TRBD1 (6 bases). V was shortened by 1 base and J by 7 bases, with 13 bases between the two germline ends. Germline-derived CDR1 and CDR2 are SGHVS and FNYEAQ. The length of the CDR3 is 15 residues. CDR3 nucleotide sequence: TGTGCCAGCAGCTTAGATTCGGGGGCGGGTGAAAAACTGTTTTTT. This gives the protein CASSLDSGAGEKLFF.

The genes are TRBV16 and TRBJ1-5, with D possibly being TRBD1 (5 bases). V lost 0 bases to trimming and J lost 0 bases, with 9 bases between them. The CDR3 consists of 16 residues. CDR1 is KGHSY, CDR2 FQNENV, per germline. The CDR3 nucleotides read TGTGCCAGCAGCCAATCGCGTCAGGGTAGCAATCAGCCCCAGCATTTT. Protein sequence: CASSQSRQGSNQPQHF. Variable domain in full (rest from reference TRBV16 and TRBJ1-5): GEEVAQTPKHLVRGEGQKAKLYCAPIKGHSYVFWYQQVLKNEFKFLISFQNENVFDETGMPKERFSAKCLPNSPCSLEIQATKLEDSAVYFCASSQSRQGSNQPQHFGDGTRLSIL.

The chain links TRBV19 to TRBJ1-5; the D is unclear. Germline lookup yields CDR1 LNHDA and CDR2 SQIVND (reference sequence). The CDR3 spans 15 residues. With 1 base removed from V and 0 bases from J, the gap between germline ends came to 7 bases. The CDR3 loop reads CASSIAGFSNQPQHF. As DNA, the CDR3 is TGTGCCAGTAGTATAGCTGGATTTAGCAATCAGCCCCAGCATTTT.

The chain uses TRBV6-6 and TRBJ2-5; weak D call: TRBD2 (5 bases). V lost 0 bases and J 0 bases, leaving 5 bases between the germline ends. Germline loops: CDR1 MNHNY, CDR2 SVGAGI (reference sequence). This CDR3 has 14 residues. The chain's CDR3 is CASSYSTNQETQYF. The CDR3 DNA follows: TGTGCCAGCAGTTACTCGACTAACCAAGAGACCCAGTACTTC.

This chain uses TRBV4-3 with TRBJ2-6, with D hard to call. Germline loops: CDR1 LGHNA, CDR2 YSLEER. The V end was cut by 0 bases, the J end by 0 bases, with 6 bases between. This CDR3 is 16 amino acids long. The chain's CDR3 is CASSQEEGSGANVLTF. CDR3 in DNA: TGCGCCAGCAGCCAAGAAGAAGGCTCTGGGGCCAACGTCCTGACTTTC.

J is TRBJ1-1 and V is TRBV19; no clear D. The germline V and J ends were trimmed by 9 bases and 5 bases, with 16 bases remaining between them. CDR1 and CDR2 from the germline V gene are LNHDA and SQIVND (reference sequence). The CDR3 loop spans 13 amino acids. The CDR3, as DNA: TGTGCCAGCTTCCAGACCCCGGGGACTGAAGCTTTCTTT. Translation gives CASFQTPGTEAFF.

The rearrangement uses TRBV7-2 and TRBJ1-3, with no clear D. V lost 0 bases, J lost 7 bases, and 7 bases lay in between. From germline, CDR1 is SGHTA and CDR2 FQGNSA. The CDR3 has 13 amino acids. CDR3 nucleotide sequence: TGTGCCAGCAGCTTAGCGCTAAGTAACACCATATATTTT. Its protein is CASSLALSNTIYF.

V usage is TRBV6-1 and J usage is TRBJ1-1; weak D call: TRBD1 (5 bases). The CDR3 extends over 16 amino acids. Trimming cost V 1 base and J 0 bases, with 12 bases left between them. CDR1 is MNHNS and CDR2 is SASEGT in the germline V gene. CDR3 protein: CASSEGRGGVNTEAFF. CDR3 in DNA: TGTGCCAGCAGTGAAGGTAGGGGAGGGGTGAACACTGAAGCTTTCTTT.

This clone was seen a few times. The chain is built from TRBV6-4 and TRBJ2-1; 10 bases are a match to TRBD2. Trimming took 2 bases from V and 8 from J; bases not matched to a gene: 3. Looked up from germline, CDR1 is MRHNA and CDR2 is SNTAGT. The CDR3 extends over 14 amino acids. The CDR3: CASSDGLAGDEQFF. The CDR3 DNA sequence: TGTGCCAGCAGTGACGGGCTAGCGGGAGATGAGCAGTTCTTC.

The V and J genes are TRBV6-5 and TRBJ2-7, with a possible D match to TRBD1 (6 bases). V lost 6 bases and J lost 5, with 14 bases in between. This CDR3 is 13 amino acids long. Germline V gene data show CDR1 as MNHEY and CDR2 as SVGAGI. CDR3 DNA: TGTGCCAGCAGGAGCGACAGGATCCACGAGCAGTACTTC. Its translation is CASRSDRIHEQYF.

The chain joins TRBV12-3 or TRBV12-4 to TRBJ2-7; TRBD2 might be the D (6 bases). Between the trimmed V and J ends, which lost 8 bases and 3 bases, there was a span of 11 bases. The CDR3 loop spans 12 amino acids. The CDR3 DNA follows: TGTGCCAGCTGCGCGGGGATCTACGAGCAGTACTTC. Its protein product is CASCAGIYEQYF.

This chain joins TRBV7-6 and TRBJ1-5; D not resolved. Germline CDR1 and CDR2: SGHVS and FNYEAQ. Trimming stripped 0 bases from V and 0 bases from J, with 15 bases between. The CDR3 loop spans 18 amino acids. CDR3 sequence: CASSLASAEHTSNQPQHF. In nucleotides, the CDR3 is TGTGCCAGCAGCTTAGCGTCCGCGGAACACACTAGCAATCAGCCCCAGCATTTT.

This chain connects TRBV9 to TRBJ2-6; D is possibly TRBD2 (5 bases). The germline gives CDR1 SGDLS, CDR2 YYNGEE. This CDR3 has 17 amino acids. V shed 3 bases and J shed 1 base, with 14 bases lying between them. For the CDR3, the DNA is TGTGCCAGCAGCGAGAGCGGTCTCCTGTCTGGGGCCAACGTCCTGACTTTC. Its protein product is CASSESGLLSGANVLTF.

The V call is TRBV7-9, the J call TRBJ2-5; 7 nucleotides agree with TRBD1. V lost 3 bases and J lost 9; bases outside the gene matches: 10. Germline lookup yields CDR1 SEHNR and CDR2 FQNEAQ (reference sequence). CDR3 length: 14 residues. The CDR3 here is CASSFGQASGPQYF. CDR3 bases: TGTGCCAGCAGCTTCGGACAGGCGTCGGGGCCCCAGTACTTC.

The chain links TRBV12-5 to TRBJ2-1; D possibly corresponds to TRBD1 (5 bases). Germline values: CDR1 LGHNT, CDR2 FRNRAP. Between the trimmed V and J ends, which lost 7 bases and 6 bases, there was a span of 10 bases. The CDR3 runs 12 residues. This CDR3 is CASAQTVNEQFF. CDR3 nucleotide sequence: TGTGCTAGTGCCCAGACAGTCAATGAGCAGTTCTTC.

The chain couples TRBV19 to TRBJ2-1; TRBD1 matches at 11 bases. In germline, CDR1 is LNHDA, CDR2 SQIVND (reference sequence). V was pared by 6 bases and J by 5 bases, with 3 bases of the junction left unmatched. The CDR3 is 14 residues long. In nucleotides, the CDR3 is TGTGCCAGTAGACCGGGACAGGGGGACAATGAGCAGTTCTTC. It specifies CASRPGQGDNEQFF.

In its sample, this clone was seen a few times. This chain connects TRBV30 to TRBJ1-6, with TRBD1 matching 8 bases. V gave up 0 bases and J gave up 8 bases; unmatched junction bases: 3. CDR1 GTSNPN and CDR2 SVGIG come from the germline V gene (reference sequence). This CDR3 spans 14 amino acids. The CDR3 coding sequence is TGTGCCTGGAGTGTAGGACAGGGCCATTCACCCCTCCACTTT. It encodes CAWSVGQGHSPLHF.

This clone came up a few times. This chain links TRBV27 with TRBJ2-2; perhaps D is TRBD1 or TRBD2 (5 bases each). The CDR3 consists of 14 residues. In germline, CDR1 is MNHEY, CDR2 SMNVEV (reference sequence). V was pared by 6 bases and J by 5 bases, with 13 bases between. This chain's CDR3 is CASSRRGGTGELFF. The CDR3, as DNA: TGTGCCAGCAGCCGACGGGGCGGTACCGGGGAGCTGTTTTTT.

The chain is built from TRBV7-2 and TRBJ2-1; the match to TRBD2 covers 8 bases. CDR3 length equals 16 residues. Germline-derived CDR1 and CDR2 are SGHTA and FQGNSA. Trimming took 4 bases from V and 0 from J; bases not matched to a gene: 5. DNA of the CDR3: TGTGCCAGCAGCTCCACTAGCGGAAGCTCCTACAATGAGCAGTTCTTC. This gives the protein CASSSTSGSSYNEQFF.

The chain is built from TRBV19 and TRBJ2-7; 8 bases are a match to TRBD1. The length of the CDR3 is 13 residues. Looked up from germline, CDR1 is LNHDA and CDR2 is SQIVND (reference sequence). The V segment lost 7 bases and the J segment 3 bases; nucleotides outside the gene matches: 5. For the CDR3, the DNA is TGTGCCAGTACCCCCGGACAGGGCTACGAGCAGTACTTC. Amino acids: CASTPGQGYEQYF. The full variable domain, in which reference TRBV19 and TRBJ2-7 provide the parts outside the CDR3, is DGGITQSPKYLFRKEGQNVTLSCEQNLNHDAMYWYRQDPGQGLRLIYYSQIVNDFQKGDIAEGYSVSREKKESFPLTVTSAQKNPTAFYLCASTPGQGYEQYFGPGTRLTVT.

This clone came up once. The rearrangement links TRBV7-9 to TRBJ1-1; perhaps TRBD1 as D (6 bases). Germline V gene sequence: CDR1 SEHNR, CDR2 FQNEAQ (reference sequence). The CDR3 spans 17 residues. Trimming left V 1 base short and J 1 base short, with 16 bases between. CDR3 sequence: CASSLVWGPAKNTEAFF. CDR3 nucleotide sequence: TGTGCCAGCAGCTTAGTGTGGGGGCCAGCAAAGAACACTGAAGCTTTCTTT.

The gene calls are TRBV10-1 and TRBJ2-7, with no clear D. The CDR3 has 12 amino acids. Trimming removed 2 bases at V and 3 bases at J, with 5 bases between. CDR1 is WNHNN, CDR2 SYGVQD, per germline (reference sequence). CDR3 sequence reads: CASSEAGYEQYF. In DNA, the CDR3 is TGCGCCAGCAGTGAGGCAGGCTACGAGCAGTACTTC.

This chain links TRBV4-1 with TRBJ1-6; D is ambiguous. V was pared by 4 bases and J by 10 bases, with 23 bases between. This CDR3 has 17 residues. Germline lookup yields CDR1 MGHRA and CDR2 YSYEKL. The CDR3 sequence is CASSPRVANVGNSPLHF. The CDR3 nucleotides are TGCGCCAGCAGCCCCCGTGTCGCCAACGTAGGAAACTCACCCCTCCACTTT.